The source of this TCR beta chain is a study of cytomegalovirus exposure and HLA in healthy donors. Study as a whole: The approximately 130 validation repertoires matched the roughly 670 first-cohort repertoires in platform, a later analysis reported. Overall study findings and caveats: Reported results showed that the classifier diagnosed cytomegalovirus status with high specificity and sensitivity. A few of the chains that were CMV-associated were confirmed in vitro to be specific for CMV antigens.

In germline, CDR1 is SNHLY, CDR2 FYNNEI. J gave up 6 bases and V 7 bases, and 7 bases lay outside the gene matches. The CDR3 is made up of 14 amino acids. TCRdb keeps only in-frame clones here, not all; method: immunoSEQ multiplex PCR. The repertoire holds some 150,000 clones, just under 90% seen once, with about 6.7% in the top ten. Notes on this clone: Its specificity is unknown.

V usage is TRBV2 and J usage is TRBJ2-3; TRBD2 agrees at 10 bases. The sequence came from a woman aged 25 to 39 in good health and CMV-seropositive. The sequenced material came from PBMCs. The CDR3 region is CASNERGGIDTQYF. In DNA form, the CDR3 reads TGTGCCAGCAACGAGCGGGGGGGCATCGATACGCAGTATTTT.